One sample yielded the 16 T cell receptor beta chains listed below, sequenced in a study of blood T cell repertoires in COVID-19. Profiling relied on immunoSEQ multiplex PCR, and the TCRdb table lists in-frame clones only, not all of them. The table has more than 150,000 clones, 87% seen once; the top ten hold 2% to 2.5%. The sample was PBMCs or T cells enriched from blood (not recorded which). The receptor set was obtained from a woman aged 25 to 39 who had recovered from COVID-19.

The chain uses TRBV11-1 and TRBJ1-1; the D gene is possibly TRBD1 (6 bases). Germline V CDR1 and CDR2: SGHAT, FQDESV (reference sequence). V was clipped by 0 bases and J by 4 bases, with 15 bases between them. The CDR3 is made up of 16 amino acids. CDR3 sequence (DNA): TGTGCCAGCAGCTTAGCGCTCTTGGGGGCCCCCACTGAAGCTTTCTTT. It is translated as CASSLALLGAPTEAFF.

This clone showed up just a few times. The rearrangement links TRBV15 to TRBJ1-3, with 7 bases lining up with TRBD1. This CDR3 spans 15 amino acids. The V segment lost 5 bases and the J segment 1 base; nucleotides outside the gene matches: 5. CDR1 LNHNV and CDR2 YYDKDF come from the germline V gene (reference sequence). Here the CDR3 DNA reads TGTGCCACCAGCTTAACAGGGGATTCTGGAAACACCATATATTTT. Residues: CATSLTGDSGNTIYF.

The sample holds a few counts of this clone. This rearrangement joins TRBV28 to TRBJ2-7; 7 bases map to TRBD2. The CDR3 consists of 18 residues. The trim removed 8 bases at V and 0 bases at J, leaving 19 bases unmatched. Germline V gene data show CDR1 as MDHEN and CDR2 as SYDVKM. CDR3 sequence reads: CASGFIPAGAAYSYEQYF. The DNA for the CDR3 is TGTGCCAGCGGATTCATCCCCGCGGGAGCGGCCTACTCCTACGAGCAGTACTTC.

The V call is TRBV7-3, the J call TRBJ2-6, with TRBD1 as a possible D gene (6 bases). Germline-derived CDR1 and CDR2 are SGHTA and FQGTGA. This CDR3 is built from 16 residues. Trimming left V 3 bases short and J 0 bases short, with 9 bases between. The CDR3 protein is CASSFFRGSGANVLTF. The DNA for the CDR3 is TGTGCCAGCAGCTTTTTCAGGGGCTCTGGGGCCAACGTCCTGACTTTC.

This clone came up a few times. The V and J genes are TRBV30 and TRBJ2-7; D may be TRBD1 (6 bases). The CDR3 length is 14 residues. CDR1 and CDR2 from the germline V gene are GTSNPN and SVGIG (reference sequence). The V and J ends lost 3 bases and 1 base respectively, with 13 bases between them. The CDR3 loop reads CAWSERTVSYEQYF. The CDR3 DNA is TGTGCCTGGAGCGAGAGGACAGTTTCCTACGAGCAGTACTTC.

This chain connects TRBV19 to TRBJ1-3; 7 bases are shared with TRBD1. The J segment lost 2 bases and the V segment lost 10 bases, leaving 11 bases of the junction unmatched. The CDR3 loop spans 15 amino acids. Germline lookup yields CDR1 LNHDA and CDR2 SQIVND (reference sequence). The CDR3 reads CATKPDRETGNTIYF. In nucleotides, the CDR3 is TGTGCCACCAAGCCCGACAGGGAAACTGGAAACACCATATATTTT.

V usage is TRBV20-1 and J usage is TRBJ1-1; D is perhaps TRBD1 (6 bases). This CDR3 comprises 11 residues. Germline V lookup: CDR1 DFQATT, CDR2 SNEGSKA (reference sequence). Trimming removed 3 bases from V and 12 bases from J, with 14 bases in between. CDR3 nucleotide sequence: TGCAGTGCTAGTTTGGCAGGGGAAACTTTCTTT. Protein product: CSASLAGETFF.

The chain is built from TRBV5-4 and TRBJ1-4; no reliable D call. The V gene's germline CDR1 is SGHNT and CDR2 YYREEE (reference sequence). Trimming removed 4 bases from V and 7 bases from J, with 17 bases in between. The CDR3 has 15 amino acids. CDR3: CASSVVGEGGEKLFF. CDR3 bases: TGTGCCAGCAGCGTTGTCGGGGAGGGCGGTGAAAAACTGTTTTTT.

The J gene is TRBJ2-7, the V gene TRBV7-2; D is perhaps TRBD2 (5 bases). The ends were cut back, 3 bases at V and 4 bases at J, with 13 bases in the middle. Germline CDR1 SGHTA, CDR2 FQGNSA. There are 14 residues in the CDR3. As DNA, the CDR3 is TGTGCCAGCAGCTTTGGACGGGGAAATTACGAGCAGTACTTC. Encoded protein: CASSFGRGNYEQYF.

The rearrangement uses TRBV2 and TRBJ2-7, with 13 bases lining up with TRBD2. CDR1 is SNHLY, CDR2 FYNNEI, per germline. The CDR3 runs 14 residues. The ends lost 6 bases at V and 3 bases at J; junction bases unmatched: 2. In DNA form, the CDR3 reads TGTGCCAGCAGCCGGACTAGCGGGAGCTACGAGCAGTACTTC. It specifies CASSRTSGSYEQYF.

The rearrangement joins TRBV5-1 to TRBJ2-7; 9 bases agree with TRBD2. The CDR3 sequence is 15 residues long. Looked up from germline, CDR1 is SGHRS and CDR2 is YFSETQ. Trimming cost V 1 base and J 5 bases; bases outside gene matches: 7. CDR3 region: CASSLQRGAVHEQYF. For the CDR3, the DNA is TGCGCCAGCAGCTTGCAGCGGGGGGCCGTCCACGAGCAGTACTTC.

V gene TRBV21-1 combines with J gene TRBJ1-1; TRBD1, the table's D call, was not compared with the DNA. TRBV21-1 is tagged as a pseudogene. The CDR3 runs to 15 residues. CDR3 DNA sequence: TGTGCCAGCAGCAAAGATTACAGGGTGATCCCTGAAGCTTTCTTT. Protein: CASSKDYRVIPEAFF.

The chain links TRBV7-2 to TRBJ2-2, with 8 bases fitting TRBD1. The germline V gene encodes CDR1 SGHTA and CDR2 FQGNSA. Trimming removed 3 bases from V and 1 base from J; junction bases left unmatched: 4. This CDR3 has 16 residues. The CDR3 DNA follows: TGTGCCAGCAGCTTGGGGACAGGAAGGAACACCGGGGAGCTGTTTTTT. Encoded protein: CASSLGTGRNTGELFF.

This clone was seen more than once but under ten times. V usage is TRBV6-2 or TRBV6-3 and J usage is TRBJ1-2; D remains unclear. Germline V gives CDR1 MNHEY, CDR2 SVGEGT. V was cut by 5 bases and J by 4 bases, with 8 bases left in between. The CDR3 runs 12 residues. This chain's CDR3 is CASSTEIYGYTF. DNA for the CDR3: TGTGCCAGCAGTACAGAGATCTATGGCTACACCTTC.

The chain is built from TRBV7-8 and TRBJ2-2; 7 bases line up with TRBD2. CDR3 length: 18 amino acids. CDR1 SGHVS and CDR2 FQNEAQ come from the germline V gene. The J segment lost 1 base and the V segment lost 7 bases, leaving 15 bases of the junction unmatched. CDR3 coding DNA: TGTGCCAGCATCAAAAGAGGGGCTAGCGGACTGAACACCGGGGAGCTGTTTTTT. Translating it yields CASIKRGASGLNTGELFF.

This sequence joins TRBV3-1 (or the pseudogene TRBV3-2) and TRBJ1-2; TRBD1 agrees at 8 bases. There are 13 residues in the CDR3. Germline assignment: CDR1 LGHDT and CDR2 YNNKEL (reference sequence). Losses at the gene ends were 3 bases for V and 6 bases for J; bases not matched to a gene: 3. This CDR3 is CASSQTDRDGYTF. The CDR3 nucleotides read TGTGCCAGCAGCCAGACGGACAGGGATGGCTACACCTTC.